A selection of T cell receptor beta chains follows, all from one sample in a study of identifying expanded T cells in peripheral blood. Data came from immunoSEQ multiplex PCR; TCRdb stores just in-frame clones and leaves some out. The sample has 83,000 or so clones; roughly 90% are singletons. The sample was blood. These receptor sequences come from a person between 18 and 69 years old in good health. Both conserved end residues are part of each CDR3. A D gene is named only where the DNA matches it firmly. The listing skips clone size in some rows; elsewhere it reads once, few, many or a size class.

V gene: TRBV19
clone size: -
CDR3 length: 17
J gene: TRBJ1-2
D gene: TRBD1
CDR3 protein: CASSIPGQGVTDYGYTF
CDR3 DNA: TGTGCCAGTAGTATTCCGGGACAGGGGGTCACGGACTATGGCTACACCTTC

V gene: TRBV5-1
clone size: -
CDR3 length: 14
J gene: TRBJ1-4
D gene: -
CDR3 protein: CASSLTGDGEKLFF
CDR3 DNA: TGCGCCAGCAGTCTTACGGGGGATGGGGAAAAACTGTTTTTT

V gene: TRBV7-2
clone size: few
CDR3 length: 17
J gene: TRBJ2-5
D gene: -
CDR3 protein: CASSLRPPSASQETQYF
CDR3 DNA: TGTGCCAGCAGCTTACGCCCTCCTAGCGCCAGCCAAGAGACCCAGTACTTC

V gene: TRBV10-3
clone size: -
CDR3 length: 14
J gene: TRBJ1-1
D gene: -
CDR3 protein: CAISGGRVNTEAFF
CDR3 DNA: TGTGCCATCAGTGGTGGCAGGGTGAACACTGAAGCTTTCTTT

V gene: TRBV5-6
clone size: -
CDR3 length: 14
J gene: TRBJ1-2
D gene: -
CDR3 protein: CASSLVGGVYGYTF
CDR3 DNA: TGTGCCAGCAGCTTGGTTGGGGGGGTATATGGCTACACCTTC

V gene: TRBV11-2
clone size: -
CDR3 length: 11
J gene: TRBJ1-1
D gene: -
CDR3 protein: CASSLVGSAFF
CDR3 DNA: TGTGCCAGCAGCTTAGTCGGGTCAGCTTTCTTT

V gene: TRBV7-2
clone size: -
CDR3 length: 16
J gene: TRBJ1-1
D gene: -
CDR3 protein: CASSLNGGGIGTEAFF
CDR3 DNA: TGTGCCAGCAGCTTAAACGGGGGAGGGATCGGCACTGAAGCTTTCTTT

V gene: TRBV27
clone size: -
CDR3 length: 15
J gene: TRBJ2-5
D gene: TRBD1
CDR3 protein: CASSPPRGQGKTQYF
CDR3 DNA: TGTGCCAGCAGTCCCCCCAGAGGACAGGGGAAGACCCAGTACTTC

V gene: TRBV7-9
clone size: -
CDR3 length: 13
J gene: TRBJ2-3
D gene: -
CDR3 protein: CASSFGSTDTQYF
CDR3 DNA: TGTGCCAGCAGCTTTGGGAGCACAGATACGCAGTATTTT

V gene: TRBV7-2
clone size: -
CDR3 length: 14
J gene: TRBJ2-7
D gene: -
CDR3 protein: CASSLAGWNYEQYF
CDR3 DNA: TGTGCCAGCAGCTTAGCGGGATGGAACTACGAGCAGTACTTC

V gene: TRBV28
clone size: -
CDR3 length: 14
J gene: TRBJ2-5
D gene: TRBD1
CDR3 protein: CASSRGTDGETQYF
CDR3 DNA: TGTGCCAGCAGTAGGGGGACAGATGGAGAGACCCAGTACTTC

V gene: TRBV7-9
clone size: -
CDR3 length: 15
J gene: TRBJ2-1
D gene: TRBD2
CDR3 protein: CASSLAGLAGGPQFF
CDR3 DNA: TGTGCCAGCAGCTTAGCCGGACTAGCGGGAGGGCCGCAGTTCTTC

V gene: TRBV28
clone size: -
CDR3 length: 15
J gene: TRBJ2-7
D gene: -
CDR3 protein: CASSLMGAGGYEQYF
CDR3 DNA: TGTGCCAGCAGTTTAATGGGGGCAGGTGGGTACGAGCAGTACTTC

V gene: TRBV5-1
clone size: -
CDR3 length: 15
J gene: TRBJ1-1
D gene: -
CDR3 protein: CASSLEGSQDTEAFF
CDR3 DNA: TGCGCCAGCAGCTTAGAGGGATCCCAGGACACTGAAGCTTTCTTT

V gene: TRBV10-1
clone size: -
CDR3 length: 13
J gene: TRBJ1-5
D gene: -
CDR3 protein: CASSAPGRQPQHF
CDR3 DNA: TGCGCCAGCAGTGCTCCAGGGAGGCAGCCCCAGCATTTT

V gene: TRBV19
clone size: -
CDR3 length: 13
J gene: TRBJ1-5
D gene: -
CDR3 protein: CASSIAPQVPQHF
CDR3 DNA: TGTGCCAGTAGTATTGCCCCCCAGGTGCCCCAGCATTTT

V gene: TRBV6-4
clone size: once
CDR3 length: 13
J gene: TRBJ2-2
D gene: -
CDR3 protein: CASSGSGSGELFF
CDR3 DNA: TGTGCCAGCAGTGGGTCCGGGTCCGGGGAGCTGTTTTTT

V gene: TRBV7-7
clone size: -
CDR3 length: 13
J gene: TRBJ1-2
D gene: -
CDR3 protein: CARTLGSNYGYTF
CDR3 DNA: TGTGCCAGGACCTTGGGGTCCAACTATGGCTACACCTTC

V gene: TRBV10-1
clone size: -
CDR3 length: 16
J gene: TRBJ2-2
D gene: TRBD2
CDR3 protein: CASSDPSGANTGELFF
CDR3 DNA: TGCGCCAGCAGTGATCCTAGCGGGGCGAACACCGGGGAGCTGTTTTTT

V gene: TRBV18
clone size: few
CDR3 length: 13
J gene: TRBJ1-1
D gene: -
CDR3 protein: CASSPGAGTEAFF
CDR3 DNA: TGTGCCAGCTCACCAGGGGCCGGCACTGAAGCTTTCTTT

V gene: TRBV28
clone size: -
CDR3 length: 12
J gene: TRBJ2-2
D gene: -
CDR3 protein: CASRGNTGELFF
CDR3 DNA: TGTGCCAGCAGGGGGAACACCGGGGAGCTGTTTTTT

V gene: TRBV18
clone size: -
CDR3 length: 16
J gene: TRBJ2-3
D gene: TRBD2
CDR3 protein: CASSSNAGATADTQYF
CDR3 DNA: TGTGCCAGCTCCTCGAACGCGGGAGCTACAGCCGATACGCAGTATTTT

V gene: TRBV27
clone size: -
CDR3 length: 16
J gene: TRBJ1-1
D gene: -
CDR3 protein: CASSLYPPSTNTEAFF
CDR3 DNA: TGTGCCAGCAGTTTATACCCCCCAAGCACTAACACTGAAGCTTTCTTT

V gene: TRBV9
clone size: -
CDR3 length: 15
J gene: TRBJ1-4
D gene: -
CDR3 protein: CASSGFGTAYEKLFF
CDR3 DNA: TGTGCCAGCAGCGGCTTCGGAACGGCCTATGAAAAACTGTTTTTT

V gene: TRBV6-6
clone size: -
CDR3 length: 16
J gene: TRBJ2-7
D gene: TRBD2
CDR3 protein: CASSRKGLAGGYEQYF
CDR3 DNA: TGTGCCAGCAGTCGAAAGGGACTAGCGGGGGGCTACGAGCAGTACTTC

V gene: TRBV11-1
clone size: -
CDR3 length: 16
J gene: TRBJ2-4
D gene: -
CDR3 protein: CASSLNYDGSKNIQYF
CDR3 DNA: TGTGCCAGCAGCTTAAATTATGACGGCAGCAAAAACATTCAGTACTTC

V gene: TRBV2
clone size: -
CDR3 length: 17
J gene: TRBJ2-6
D gene: -
CDR3 protein: CASSEALPGVGANVLTF
CDR3 DNA: TGTGCCAGCAGTGAAGCGCTTCCGGGGGTTGGGGCCAACGTCCTGACTTTC

V gene: TRBV6-4
clone size: few
CDR3 length: 14
J gene: TRBJ2-1
D gene: TRBD1
CDR3 protein: CASSDKDRDNEQFF
CDR3 DNA: TGTGCCAGCAGTGATAAGGACAGGGACAATGAGCAGTTCTTC

V gene: TRBV5-1
clone size: -
CDR3 length: 16
J gene: TRBJ2-3
D gene: TRBD1
CDR3 protein: CASSWDPGQGADTQYF
CDR3 DNA: TGCGCCAGCAGCTGGGACCCGGGACAGGGGGCAGATACGCAGTATTTT

V gene: TRBV5-1
clone size: -
CDR3 length: 11
J gene: TRBJ2-7
D gene: TRBD1
CDR3 protein: CASSGDRQQYF
CDR3 DNA: TGCGCCAGCAGCGGGGACAGGCAGCAGTACTTC

V gene: TRBV5-1
clone size: -
CDR3 length: 16
J gene: TRBJ2-7
D gene: -
CDR3 protein: CASSLAGGGGSYEQYF
CDR3 DNA: TGCGCCAGCAGCTTGGCCGGGGGAGGGGGCTCCTACGAGCAGTACTTC

V gene: TRBV6-5
clone size: -
CDR3 length: 13
J gene: TRBJ1-2
D gene: -
CDR3 protein: CASSYSRSYGYTF
CDR3 DNA: TGTGCCAGCAGTTACTCGAGGAGTTATGGCTACACCTTC

V gene: TRBV29-1
clone size: -
CDR3 length: 12
J gene: TRBJ2-7
D gene: -
CDR3 protein: CSVRDGPYEQYF
CDR3 DNA: TGCAGCGTCCGGGACGGACCCTACGAGCAGTACTTC

V gene: TRBV21-1
clone size: -
CDR3 length: 17
J gene: TRBJ1-6
D gene: -
CDR3 protein: CASSKVGPGAYNSPLHF
CDR3 DNA: -

V gene: TRBV5-4
clone size: -
CDR3 length: 19
J gene: TRBJ2-1
D gene: TRBD2
CDR3 protein: CASSLEQGSSGRLGNEQFF
CDR3 DNA: TGTGCCAGCAGCTTGGAACAGGGTTCTAGCGGGAGGTTGGGGAATGAGCAGTTCTTC

V gene: TRBV27
clone size: -
CDR3 length: 13
J gene: TRBJ1-5
D gene: -
CDR3 protein: CASSQGGNQPQHF
CDR3 DNA: TGTGCCAGCAGCCAGGGTGGCAATCAGCCCCAGCATTTT

V gene: TRBV15
clone size: few
CDR3 length: 13
J gene: TRBJ1-2
D gene: -
CDR3 protein: CATSREQGYGYTF
CDR3 DNA: TGTGCCACCAGCAGAGAGCAAGGCTATGGCTACACCTTC

V gene: TRBV11-2
clone size: -
CDR3 length: 15
J gene: TRBJ2-6
D gene: TRBD1
CDR3 protein: CASSPTGAGANVLTF
CDR3 DNA: TGTGCCAGCAGCCCTACAGGGGCTGGGGCCAACGTCCTGACTTTC

V gene: TRBV15
clone size: -
CDR3 length: 13
J gene: TRBJ2-2
D gene: -
CDR3 protein: CATSPRGTGELFF
CDR3 DNA: TGTGCCACCAGCCCCCGGGGCACCGGGGAGCTGTTTTTT

V gene: TRBV7-2
clone size: -
CDR3 length: 14
J gene: TRBJ2-5
D gene: TRBD2
CDR3 protein: CASSSGLYQETQYF
CDR3 DNA: TGTGCCAGCAGCTCGGGACTATACCAAGAGACCCAGTACTTC

V gene: TRBV18
clone size: -
CDR3 length: 13
J gene: TRBJ1-2
D gene: -
CDR3 protein: CATTQGRGYGYTF
CDR3 DNA: TGTGCCACCACACAGGGACGCGGCTATGGCTACACCTTC

V gene: TRBV7-2
clone size: -
CDR3 length: 15
J gene: TRBJ2-1
D gene: -
CDR3 protein: CASSLDLAPYNEQFF
CDR3 DNA: TGTGCCAGCAGCCTCGACCTAGCCCCCTACAATGAGCAGTTCTTC

V gene: TRBV18
clone size: -
CDR3 length: 15
J gene: TRBJ1-1
D gene: TRBD1
CDR3 protein: CASSPRTGANTEAFF
CDR3 DNA: TGTGCCAGCTCACCAAGGACAGGGGCGAACACTGAAGCTTTCTTT

V gene: TRBV5-1
clone size: -
CDR3 length: 13
J gene: TRBJ2-7
D gene: TRBD2
CDR3 protein: CASSREVFYGQYF
CDR3 DNA: TGCGCCAGCAGCCGGGAGGTGTTCTACGGGCAGTACTTC

V gene: TRBV28
clone size: -
CDR3 length: 14
J gene: TRBJ1-1
D gene: -
CDR3 protein: CASRLSRAGTEAFF
CDR3 DNA: TGTGCCAGCAGACTTTCCAGGGCTGGCACTGAAGCTTTCTTT

V gene: TRBV7-3
clone size: once
CDR3 length: 14
J gene: TRBJ2-3
D gene: -
CDR3 protein: CASSLSHRTDTQYF
CDR3 DNA: TGTGCCAGCAGCTTATCGCACCGCACAGATACGCAGTATTTT